The subject of this entry is one TCR beta chain. This entry comes from a study of control samples from healthy donors and cancer patients. This CDR3 has 15 residues. Per the germline V gene, CDR1 is SGHTA and CDR2 is FQGNSA. V was cut by 5 bases and J by 4 bases, with 15 bases left in between. TCRdb's table, derived via immunoSEQ multiplex PCR, lists solely in-frame clones and lacks some. Among 400,000 to 450,000 clones listed, over 75% were seen once. This TCR derives from a middle-aged man with head and neck cancer. Sequences were obtained from PBMCs. The chain has TRBV7-2 and TRBJ2-1, with D perhaps matching TRBD2 (6 bases). Here the CDR3 reads CASSTSRRVYNEQFF. Here the CDR3 DNA reads TGTGCCAGCAGCACTAGCCGGAGAGTTTACAATGAGCAGTTCTTC.